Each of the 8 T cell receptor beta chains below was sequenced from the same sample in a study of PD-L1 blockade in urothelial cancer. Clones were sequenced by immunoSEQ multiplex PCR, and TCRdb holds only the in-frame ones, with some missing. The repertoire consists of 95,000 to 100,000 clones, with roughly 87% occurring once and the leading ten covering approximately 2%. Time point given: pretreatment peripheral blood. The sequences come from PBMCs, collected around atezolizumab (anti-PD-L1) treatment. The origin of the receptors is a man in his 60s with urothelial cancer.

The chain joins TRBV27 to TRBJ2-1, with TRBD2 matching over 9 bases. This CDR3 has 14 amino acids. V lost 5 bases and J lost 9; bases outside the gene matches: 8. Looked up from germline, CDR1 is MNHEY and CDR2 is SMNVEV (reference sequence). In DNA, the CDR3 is TGTGCCAGCAGTATTCTAGCGGGAACCCCTGAGCAGTTCTTC. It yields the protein CASSILAGTPEQFF.

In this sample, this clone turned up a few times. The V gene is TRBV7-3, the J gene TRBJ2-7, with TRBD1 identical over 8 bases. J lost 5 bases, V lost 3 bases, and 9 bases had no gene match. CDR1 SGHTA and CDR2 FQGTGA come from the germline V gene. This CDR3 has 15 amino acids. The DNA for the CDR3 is TGTGCCAGCAGCTTCCAGGGGGCTCCGCTTCACGAGCAGTACTTC. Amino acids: CASSFQGAPLHEQYF.

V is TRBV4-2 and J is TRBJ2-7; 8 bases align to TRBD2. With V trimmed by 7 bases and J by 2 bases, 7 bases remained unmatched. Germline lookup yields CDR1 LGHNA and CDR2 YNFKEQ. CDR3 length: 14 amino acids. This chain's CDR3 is CASTPGLGTYEQYF. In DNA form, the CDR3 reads TGTGCCAGCACCCCGGGACTAGGGACCTACGAGCAGTACTTC.

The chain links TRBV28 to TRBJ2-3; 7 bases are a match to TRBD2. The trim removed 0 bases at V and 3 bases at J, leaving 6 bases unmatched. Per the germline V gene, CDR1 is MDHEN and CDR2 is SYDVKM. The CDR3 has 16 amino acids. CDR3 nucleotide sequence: TGTGCCAGCAGTTTATGGGCGGGAGAGGAAACAGATACGCAGTATTTT. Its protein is CASSLWAGEETDTQYF.

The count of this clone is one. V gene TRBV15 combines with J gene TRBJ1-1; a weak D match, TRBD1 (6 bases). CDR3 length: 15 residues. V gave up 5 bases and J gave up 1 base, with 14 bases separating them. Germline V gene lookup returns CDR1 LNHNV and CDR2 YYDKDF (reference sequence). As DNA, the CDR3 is TGTGCCACCAGCTGGGGGACAAGACCGAACACTGAAGCTTTCTTT. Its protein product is CATSWGTRPNTEAFF.

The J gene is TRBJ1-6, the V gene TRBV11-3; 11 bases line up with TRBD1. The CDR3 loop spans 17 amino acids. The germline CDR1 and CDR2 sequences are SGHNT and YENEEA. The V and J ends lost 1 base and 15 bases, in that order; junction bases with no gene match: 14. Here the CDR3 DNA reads TGTGCCAGCAGCTTAGCAGTAGGACAGGGGGCGCGAGGCCACCTCCACTTT. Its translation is CASSLAVGQGARGHLHF.

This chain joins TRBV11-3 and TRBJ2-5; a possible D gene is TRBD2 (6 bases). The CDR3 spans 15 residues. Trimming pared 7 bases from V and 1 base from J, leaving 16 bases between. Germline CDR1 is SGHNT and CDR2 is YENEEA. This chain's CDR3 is CASNPPGGRQETQYF. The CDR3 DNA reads TGTGCCAGCAATCCACCCGGAGGGCGCCAAGAGACCCAGTACTTC.

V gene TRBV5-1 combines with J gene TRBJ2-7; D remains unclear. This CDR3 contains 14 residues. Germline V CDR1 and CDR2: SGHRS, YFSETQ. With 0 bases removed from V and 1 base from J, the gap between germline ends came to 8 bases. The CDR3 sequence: CASSLVPGSYEQYF. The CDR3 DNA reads TGCGCCAGCAGCTTGGTACCCGGGTCCTACGAGCAGTACTTC.